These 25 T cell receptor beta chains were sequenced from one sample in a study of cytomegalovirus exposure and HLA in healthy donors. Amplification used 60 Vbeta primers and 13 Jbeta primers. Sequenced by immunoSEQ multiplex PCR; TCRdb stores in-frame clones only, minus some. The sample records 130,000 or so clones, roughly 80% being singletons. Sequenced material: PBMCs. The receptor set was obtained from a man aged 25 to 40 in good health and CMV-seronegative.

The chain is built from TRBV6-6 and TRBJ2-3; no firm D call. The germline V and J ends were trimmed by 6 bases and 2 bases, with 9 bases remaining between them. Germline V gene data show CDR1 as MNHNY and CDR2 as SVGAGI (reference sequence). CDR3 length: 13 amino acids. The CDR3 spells CASSFRLTDTQYF. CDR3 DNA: TGTGCCAGCAGCTTTCGTCTCACAGATACGCAGTATTTT.

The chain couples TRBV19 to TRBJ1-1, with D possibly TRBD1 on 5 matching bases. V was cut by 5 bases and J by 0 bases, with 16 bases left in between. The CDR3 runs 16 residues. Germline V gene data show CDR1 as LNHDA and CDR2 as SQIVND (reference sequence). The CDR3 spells CASSLLGGGVNTEAFF. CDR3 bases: TGTGCCAGTAGTTTGCTGGGGGGGGGAGTGAACACTGAAGCTTTCTTT.

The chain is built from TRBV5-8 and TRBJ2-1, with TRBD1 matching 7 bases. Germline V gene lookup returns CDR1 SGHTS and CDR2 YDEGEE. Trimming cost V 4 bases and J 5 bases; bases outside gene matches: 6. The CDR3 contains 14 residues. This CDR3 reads CASSARDRNNEQFF. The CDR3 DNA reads TGTGCCAGCAGCGCAAGGGACAGAAACAATGAGCAGTTCTTC.

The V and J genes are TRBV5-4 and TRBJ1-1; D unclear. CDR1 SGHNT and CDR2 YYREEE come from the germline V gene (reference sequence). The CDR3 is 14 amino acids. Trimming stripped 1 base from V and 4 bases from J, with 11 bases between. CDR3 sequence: CASSLTDEGTEAFF. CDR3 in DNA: TGTGCCAGCAGCTTGACTGACGAGGGCACTGAAGCTTTCTTT.

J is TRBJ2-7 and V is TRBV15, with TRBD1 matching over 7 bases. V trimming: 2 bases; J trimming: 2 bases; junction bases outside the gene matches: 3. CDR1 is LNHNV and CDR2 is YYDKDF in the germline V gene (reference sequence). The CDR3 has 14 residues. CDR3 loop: CATSRPGQTYEQYF. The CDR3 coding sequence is TGTGCCACCAGCAGACCGGGACAGACCTACGAGCAGTACTTC.

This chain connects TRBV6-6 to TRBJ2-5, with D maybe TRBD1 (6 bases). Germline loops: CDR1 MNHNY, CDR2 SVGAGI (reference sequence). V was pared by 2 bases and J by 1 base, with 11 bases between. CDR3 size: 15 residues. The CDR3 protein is CASSYPRGPQETQYF. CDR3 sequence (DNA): TGTGCCAGCAGTTACCCCAGGGGCCCCCAAGAGACCCAGTACTTC.

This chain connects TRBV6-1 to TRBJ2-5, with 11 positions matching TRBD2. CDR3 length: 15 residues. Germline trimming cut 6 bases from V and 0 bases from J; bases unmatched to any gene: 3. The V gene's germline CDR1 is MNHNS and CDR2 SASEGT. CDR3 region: CASSPLAGDQETQYF. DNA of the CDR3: TGTGCCAGCAGCCCACTAGCGGGGGACCAAGAGACCCAGTACTTC.

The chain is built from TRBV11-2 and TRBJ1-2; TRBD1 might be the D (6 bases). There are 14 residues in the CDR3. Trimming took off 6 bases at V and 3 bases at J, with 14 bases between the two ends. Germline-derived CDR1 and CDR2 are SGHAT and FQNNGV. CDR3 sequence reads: CASRTQGKDYGYTF. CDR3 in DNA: TGTGCCAGCAGAACACAGGGAAAGGACTATGGCTACACCTTC.

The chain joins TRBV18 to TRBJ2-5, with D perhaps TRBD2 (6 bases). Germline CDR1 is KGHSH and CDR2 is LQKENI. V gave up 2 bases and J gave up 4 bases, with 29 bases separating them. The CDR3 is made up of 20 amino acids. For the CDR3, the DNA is TGTGCCAGCTCACCAGGAGTTGATAGACTAGGTGGCATGGTGGGAGAGACCCAGTACTTC. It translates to CASSPGVDRLGGMVGETQYF.

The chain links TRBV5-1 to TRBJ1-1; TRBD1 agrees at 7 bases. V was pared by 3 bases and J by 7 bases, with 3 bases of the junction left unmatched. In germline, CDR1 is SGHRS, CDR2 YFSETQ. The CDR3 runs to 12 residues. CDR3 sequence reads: CASSSDRFEAFF. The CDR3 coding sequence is TGCGCCAGCAGCTCGGACAGGTTTGAAGCTTTCTTT. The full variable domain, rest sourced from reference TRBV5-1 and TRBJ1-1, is KAGVTQTPRYLIKTRGQQVTLSCSPISGHRSVSWYQQTPGQGLQFLFEYFSETQRNKGNFPGRFSGRQFSNSRSEMNVSTLELGDSALYLCASSSDRFEAFFGQGTRLTVV.

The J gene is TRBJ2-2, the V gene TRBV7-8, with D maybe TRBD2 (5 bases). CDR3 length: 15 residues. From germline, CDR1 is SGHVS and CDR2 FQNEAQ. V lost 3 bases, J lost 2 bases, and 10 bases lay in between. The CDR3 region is CASSFRRVNTGELFF. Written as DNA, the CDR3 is TGTGCCAGCAGCTTTCGGCGGGTAAACACCGGGGAGCTGTTTTTT.

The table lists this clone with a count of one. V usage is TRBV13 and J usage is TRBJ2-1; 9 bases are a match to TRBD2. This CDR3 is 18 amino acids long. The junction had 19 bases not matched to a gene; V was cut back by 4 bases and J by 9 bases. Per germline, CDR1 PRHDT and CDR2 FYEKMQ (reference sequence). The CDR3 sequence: CASSSRGLAGAGRSEQFF. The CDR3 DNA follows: TGTGCCAGCAGCTCCCGTGGATTAGCGGGGGCCGGGCGTAGTGAGCAGTTCTTC.

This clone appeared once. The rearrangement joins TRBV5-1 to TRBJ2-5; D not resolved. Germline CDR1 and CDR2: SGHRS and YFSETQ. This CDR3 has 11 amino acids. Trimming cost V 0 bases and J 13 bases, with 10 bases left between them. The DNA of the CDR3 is TGCGCCAGCAGCTTGGGGGCGCTGACGTACTTC. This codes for CASSLGALTYF.

The CDR3 here is CASSLERDTYNSPLHF. The CDR3 bases are TGCGCCAGCAGCCTAGAGAGGGACACCTATAATTCACCCCTCCACTTT. The V gene is TRBV4-1, the J gene TRBJ1-6; perhaps TRBD1 as D (6 bases). The V end was cut by 4 bases, the J end by 2 bases, with 12 bases between. This CDR3 contains 16 residues. Germline V CDR1 and CDR2: MGHRA, YSYEKL.

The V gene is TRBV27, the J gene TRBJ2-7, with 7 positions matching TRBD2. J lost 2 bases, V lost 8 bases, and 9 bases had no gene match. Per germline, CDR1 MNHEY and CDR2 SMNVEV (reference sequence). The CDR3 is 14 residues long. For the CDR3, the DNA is TGTGCCAGCGGAACGGGGGGAGTTCCCTACGAGCAGTACTTC. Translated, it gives CASGTGGVPYEQYF.

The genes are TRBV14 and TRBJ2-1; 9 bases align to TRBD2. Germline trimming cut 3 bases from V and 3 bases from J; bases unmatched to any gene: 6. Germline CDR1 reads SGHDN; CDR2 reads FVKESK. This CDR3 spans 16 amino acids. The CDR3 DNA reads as TGTGCCAGCAGCCAGCTAGCGGGGTCTGGCTACAATGAGCAGTTCTTC. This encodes CASSQLAGSGYNEQFF. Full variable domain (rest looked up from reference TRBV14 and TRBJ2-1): EAGVTQFPSHSVIEKGQTVTLRCDPISGHDNLYWYRRVMGKEIKFLLHFVKESKQDESGMPNNRFLAERTGGTYSTLKVQPAELEDSGVYFCASSQLAGSGYNEQFFGPGTRLTVL.

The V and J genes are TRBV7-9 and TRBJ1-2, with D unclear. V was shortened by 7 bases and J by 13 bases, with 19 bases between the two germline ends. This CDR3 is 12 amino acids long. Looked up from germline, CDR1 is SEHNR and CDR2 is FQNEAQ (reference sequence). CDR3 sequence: CASTTVVPTSTF. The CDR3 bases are TGTGCCAGCACCACTGTCGTCCCCACTAGCACCTTC.

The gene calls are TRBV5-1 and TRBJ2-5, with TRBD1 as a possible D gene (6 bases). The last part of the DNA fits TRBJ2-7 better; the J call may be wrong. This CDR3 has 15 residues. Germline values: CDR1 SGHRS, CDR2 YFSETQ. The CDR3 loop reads CASSSGTTNTYEQYF. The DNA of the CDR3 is TGCGCCAGCAGCTCCGGGACAACAAATACCTACGAGCAGTACTTC.

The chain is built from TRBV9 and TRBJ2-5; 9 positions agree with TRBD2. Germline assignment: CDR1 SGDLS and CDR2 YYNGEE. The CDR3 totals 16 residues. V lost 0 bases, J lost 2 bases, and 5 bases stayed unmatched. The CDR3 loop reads CASSVARAGGQETQYF. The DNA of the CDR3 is TGTGCCAGCAGCGTAGCTCGGGCGGGGGGGCAAGAGACCCAGTACTTC.

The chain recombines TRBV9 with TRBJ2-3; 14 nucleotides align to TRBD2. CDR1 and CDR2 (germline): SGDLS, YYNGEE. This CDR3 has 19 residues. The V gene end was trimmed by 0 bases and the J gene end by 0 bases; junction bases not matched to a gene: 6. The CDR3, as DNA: TGTGCCAGCAGCGTAGCTAGGACTAGCGGGGGGACCAGCACAGATACGCAGTATTTT. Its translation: CASSVARTSGGTSTDTQYF.

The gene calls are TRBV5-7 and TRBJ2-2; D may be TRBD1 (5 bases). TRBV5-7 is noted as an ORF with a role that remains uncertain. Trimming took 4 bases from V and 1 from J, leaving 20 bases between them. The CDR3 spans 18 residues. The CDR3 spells CASSPIEQRQGNTGELFF. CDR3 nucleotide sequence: TGTGCCAGCAGCCCCATCGAGCAGCGTCAGGGGAACACCGGGGAGCTGTTTTTT.

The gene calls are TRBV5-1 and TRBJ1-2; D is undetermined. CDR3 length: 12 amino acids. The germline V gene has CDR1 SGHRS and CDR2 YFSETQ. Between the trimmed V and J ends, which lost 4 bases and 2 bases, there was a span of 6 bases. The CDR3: CASSAVNYGYTF. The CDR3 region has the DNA TGCGCCAGCAGCGCAGTGAACTATGGCTACACCTTC.

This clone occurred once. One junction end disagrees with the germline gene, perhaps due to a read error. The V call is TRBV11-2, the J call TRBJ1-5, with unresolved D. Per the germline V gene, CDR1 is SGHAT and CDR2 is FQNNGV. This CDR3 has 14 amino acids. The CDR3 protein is CASSLDGYYQPQHF. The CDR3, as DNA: TGTGCCAGCAGCTTAGACGGGTATTATCAACCCCAGCATTTT.

CDR3: CATAGAQDTQYF. For the CDR3, the DNA is TGCGCCACGGCGGGGGCCCAAGATACGCAGTATTTT. The chain recombines TRBV10-1 with TRBJ2-3; tentative D call: TRBD2 (7 bases). The V gene's germline CDR1 is WNHNN and CDR2 SYGVQD (reference sequence). V was cut by 10 bases and J by 5 bases, with 13 bases left in between. There are 12 residues in the CDR3.

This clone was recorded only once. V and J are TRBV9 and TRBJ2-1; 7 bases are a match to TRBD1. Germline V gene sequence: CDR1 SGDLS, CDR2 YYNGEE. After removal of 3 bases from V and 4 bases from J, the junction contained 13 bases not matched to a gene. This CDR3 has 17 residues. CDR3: CASSGRALGDSYNEQFF. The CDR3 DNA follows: TGTGCCAGCAGCGGACGAGCGCTGGGGGACAGTTACAATGAGCAGTTCTTC.